The text below deals with one T cell receptor (beta chain). The source of the sample is a study of blood T cell repertoires in COVID-19. Those enrolled in Seattle joined during active infection and were followed longitudinally afterward. Authors' analysis steps: The authors estimated nucleated cell counts from reference gene primer amplification. Data came from immunoSEQ multiplex PCR; TCRdb stores just in-frame clones and leaves some out. The D gene and trimming were derived from the DNA, and the V and J assignments and clone size from that table. Of under 200,000 clones listed, about four fifths are singletons. This TCR was sampled from a woman aged 60 to 75 with COVID-19, enrolled during active disease. The sample taken for sequencing was peripheral blood.

CDR3 coding DNA: TGCGCCAGCAGCGCCCCGGGACTAGCGGGAGGGCGTAATGAGCAGTTCTTC. This gives the protein CASSAPGLAGGRNEQFF. The chain combines TRBV5-1 with TRBJ2-1; 16 nucleotides match TRBD2. J was trimmed by 7 bases and V by 4 bases; bases with no gene match: 8. The CDR3 length is 17 residues. Germline values: CDR1 SGHRS, CDR2 YFSETQ. The complete variable domain, with remaining parts taken from reference TRBV5-1 and TRBJ2-1, reads KAGVTQTPRYLIKTRGQQVTLSCSPISGHRSVSWYQQTPGQGLQFLFEYFSETQRNKGNFPGRFSGRQFSNSRSEMNVSTLELGDSALYLCASSAPGLAGGRNEQFFGPGTRLTVL.